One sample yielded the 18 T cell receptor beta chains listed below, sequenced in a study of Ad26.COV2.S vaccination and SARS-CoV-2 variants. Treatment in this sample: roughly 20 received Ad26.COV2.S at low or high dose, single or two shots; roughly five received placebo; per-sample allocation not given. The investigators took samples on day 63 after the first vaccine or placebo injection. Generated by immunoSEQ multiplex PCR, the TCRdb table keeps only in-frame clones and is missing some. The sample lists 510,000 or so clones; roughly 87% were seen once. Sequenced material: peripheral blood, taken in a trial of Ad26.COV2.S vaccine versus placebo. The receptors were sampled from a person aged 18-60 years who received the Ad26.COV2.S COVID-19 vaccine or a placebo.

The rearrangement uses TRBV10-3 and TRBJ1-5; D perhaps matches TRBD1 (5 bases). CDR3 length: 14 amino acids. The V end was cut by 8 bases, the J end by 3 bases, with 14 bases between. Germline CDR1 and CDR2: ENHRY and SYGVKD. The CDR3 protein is CAIWGGGHNQPQHF. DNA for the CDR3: TGTGCCATCTGGGGGGGAGGGCACAATCAGCCCCAGCATTTT.

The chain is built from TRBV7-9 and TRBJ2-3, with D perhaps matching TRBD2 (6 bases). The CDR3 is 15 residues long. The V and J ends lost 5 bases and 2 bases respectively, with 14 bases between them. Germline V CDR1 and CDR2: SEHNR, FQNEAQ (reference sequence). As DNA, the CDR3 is TGTGCCAGCAGCATCTTGGGCGGGACCACAGATACGCAGTATTTT. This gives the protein CASSILGGTTDTQYF. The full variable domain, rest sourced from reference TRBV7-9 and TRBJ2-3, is DTGVSQNPRHKITKRGQNVTFRCDPISEHNRLYWYRQTLGQGPEFLTYFQNEAQLEKSRLLSDRFSAERPKGSFSTLEIQRTEQGDSAMYLCASSILGGTTDTQYFGPGTRLTVL.

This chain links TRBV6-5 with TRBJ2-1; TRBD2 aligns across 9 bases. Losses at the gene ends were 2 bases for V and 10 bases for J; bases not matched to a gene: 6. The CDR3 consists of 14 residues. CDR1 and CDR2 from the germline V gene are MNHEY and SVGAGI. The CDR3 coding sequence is TGTGCCAGCAGTTACGGTGCGGGAGGGCCGGAGCAGTTCTTC. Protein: CASSYGAGGPEQFF.

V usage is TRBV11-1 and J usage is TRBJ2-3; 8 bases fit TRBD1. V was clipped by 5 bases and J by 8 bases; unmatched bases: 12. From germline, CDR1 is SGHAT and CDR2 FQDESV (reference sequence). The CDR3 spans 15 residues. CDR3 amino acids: CASSLPGTGRGTQYF. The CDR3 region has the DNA TGTGCCAGCAGCCTTCCCGGGACAGGTCGAGGTACGCAGTATTTT.

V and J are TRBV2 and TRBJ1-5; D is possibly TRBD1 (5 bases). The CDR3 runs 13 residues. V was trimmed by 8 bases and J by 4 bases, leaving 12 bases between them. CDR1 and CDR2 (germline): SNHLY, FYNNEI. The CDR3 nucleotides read TGTGCCAGCCAGGCAGAGGGGAATCAGCCCCAGCATTTT. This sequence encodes CASQAEGNQPQHF.

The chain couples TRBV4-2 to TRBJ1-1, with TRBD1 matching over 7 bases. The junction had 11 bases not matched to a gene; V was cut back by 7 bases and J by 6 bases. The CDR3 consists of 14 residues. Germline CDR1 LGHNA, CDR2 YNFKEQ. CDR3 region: CASTLEQGRAEAFF. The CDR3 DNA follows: TGTGCCAGCACTTTAGAACAGGGGAGGGCTGAAGCTTTCTTT.

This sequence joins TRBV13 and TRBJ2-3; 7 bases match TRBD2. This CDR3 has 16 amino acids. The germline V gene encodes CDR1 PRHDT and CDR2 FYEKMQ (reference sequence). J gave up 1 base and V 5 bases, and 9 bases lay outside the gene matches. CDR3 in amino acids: CASSKPRGRRTDTQYF. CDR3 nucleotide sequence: TGTGCCAGCAGCAAACCGCGCGGGAGACGCACAGATACGCAGTATTTT.

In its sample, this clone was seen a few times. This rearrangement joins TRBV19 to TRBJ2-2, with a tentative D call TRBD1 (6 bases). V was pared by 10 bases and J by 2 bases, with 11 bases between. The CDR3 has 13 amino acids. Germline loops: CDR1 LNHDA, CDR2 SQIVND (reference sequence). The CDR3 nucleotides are TGTGCCACGGACAGAGGAAACACCGGGGAGCTGTTTTTT. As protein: CATDRGNTGELFF.

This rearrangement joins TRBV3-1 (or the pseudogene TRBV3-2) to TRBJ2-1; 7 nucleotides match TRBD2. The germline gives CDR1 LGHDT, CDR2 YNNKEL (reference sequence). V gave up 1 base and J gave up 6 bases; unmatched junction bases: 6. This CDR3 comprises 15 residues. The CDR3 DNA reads TGTGCCAGCAGCCAAGGTGGGGGGGGAGCCAATGAGCAGTTCTTC. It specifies CASSQGGGGANEQFF.

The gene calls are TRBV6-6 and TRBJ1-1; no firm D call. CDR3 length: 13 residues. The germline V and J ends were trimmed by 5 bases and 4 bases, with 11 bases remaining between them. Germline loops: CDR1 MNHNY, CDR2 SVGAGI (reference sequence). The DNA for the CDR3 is TGTGCCAGCAGTCTAAGTCCGGCCACTGAAGCTTTCTTT. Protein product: CASSLSPATEAFF.

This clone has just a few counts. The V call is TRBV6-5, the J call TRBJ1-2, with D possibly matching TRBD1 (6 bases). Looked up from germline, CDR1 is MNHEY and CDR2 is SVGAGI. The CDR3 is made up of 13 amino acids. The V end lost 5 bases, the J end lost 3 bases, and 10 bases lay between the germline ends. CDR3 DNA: TGTGCCAGCAGTCGGACAGACGACTATGGCTACACCTTC. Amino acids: CASSRTDDYGYTF.

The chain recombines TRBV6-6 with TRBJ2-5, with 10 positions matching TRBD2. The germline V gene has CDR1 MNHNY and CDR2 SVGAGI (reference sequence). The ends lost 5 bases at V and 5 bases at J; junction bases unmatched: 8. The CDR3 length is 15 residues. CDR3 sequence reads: CASSTLAGVAETQYF. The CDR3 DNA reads TGTGCCAGCAGTACCCTAGCGGGAGTAGCTGAGACCCAGTACTTC.

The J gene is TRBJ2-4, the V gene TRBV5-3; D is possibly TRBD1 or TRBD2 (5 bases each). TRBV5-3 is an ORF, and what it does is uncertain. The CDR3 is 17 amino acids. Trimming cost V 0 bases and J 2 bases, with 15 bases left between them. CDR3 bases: TGTGCCAGAAGCTTGGGGGGCAGAGGGAAAACCAAAAACATTCAGTACTTC. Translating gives CARSLGGRGKTKNIQYF.

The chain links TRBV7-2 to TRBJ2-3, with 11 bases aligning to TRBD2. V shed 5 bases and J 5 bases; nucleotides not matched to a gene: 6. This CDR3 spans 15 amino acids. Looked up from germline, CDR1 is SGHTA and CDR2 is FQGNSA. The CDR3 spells CASSATSGTGDTQYF. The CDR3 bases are TGTGCCAGCAGCGCGACTAGCGGGACGGGAGATACGCAGTATTTT.

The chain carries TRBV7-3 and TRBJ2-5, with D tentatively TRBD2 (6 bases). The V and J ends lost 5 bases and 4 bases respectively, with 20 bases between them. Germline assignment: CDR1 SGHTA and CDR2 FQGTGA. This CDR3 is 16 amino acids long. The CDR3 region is CASSPVAAEGVETQYF. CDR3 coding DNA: TGTGCCAGCAGCCCCGTGGCGGCGGAGGGAGTAGAGACCCAGTACTTC.

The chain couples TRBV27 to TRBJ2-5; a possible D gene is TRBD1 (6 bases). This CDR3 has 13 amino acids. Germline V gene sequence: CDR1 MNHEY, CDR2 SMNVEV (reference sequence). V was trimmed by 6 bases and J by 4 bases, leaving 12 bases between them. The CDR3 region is CASSKDRSETQYF. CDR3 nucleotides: TGTGCCAGCAGCAAAGACAGGTCAGAGACCCAGTACTTC.

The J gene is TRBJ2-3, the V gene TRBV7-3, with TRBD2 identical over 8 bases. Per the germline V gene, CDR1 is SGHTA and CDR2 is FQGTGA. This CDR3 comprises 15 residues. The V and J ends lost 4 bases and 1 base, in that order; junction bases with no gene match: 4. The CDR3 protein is CASSSGGTGTDTQYF. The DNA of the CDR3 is TGTGCCAGCAGCTCGGGGGGGACTGGCACAGATACGCAGTATTTT.

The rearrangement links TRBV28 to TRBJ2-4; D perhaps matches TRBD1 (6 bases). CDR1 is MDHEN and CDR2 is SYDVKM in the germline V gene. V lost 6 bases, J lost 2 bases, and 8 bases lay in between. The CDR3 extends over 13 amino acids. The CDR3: CASRGTPKNIQYF. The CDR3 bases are TGTGCCAGCAGAGGGACACCCAAAAACATTCAGTACTTC.